One sample yielded the 32 T cell receptor beta chains listed below, sequenced in a study of T cells in Graves' hyperthyroidism and ophthalmopathy. There were TCR beta CDR3 regions amplified from RNA transcripts. First-round RT-PCR targeting the TCR CDR3 was performed with the HTBI primer set. MiXCR, run by TCRdb on the multiplex PCR reads, gives a single entry per CDR3 protein. Among over 250,000 distinct CDR3 sequences listed, 25% to 30% were seen once. The specimen sequenced was blood. These receptors came from a man aged 35 to 55 with Graves' hyperthyroidism that later progressed to Graves' ophthalmopathy.

The gene calls are TRBV12-5 and TRBJ2-5; D unresolved. Germline V lookup: CDR1 LGHNT, CDR2 FRNRAP. Deletions cut 1 base from V and 7 bases from J, with 4 bases between. This CDR3 comprises 11 residues. The CDR3 nucleotides are TGTGCTAGTGGTTTGGAGAGGACCCAGTACTTC. It translates to CASGLERTQYF.

The chain combines TRBV20-1 with TRBJ1-5; 8 positions agree with TRBD1. Germline assignment: CDR1 DFQATT and CDR2 SNEGSKA (reference sequence). The CDR3 is 13 amino acids. The V and J ends lost 2 bases and 6 bases, in that order; junction bases with no gene match: 3. The CDR3 DNA reads TGCAGTGCTAGAAGACAGGGGAGTCAGCCCCAGCATTTT. The encoded protein is CSARRQGSQPQHF.

This clonotype came up many times. The chain employs TRBV20-1 and TRBJ1-2; D unresolved. The CDR3 sequence is 13 residues long. V dropped 0 bases and J dropped 8 bases, with 13 bases sitting between them. Germline V CDR1 and CDR2: DFQATT, SNEGSKA (reference sequence). The CDR3 sequence: CSARDTTTRGYTF. The CDR3, as DNA: TGCAGTGCTAGAGATACGACGACCCGAGGCTACACCTTC.

This clonotype was found once. This rearrangement joins TRBV28 to TRBJ2-3; D not certain. Germline CDR1 is MDHEN and CDR2 is SYDVKM. Trimming shortened V by 6 bases and J by 5 bases, and 9 bases separated the two germline ends. The CDR3 consists of 12 residues. For the CDR3, the DNA is TGTGCCAGCAGCCGCGAAATAGATACGCAGTATTTT. This codes for CASSREIDTQYF.

This clonotype was seen repeatedly, ten times or more. One junction end does not reproduce the germline sequence, and a read error may be involved. The gene calls are TRBV7-3 and TRBJ2-2; 7 bases agree with TRBD1. The CDR3 contains 16 residues. Germline CDR1 is SGHTA and CDR2 is FQGTGA. The CDR3 DNA reads TGTGCCAGCAGCATGACAGGGCGCGATAACACCGGGGAGCCGTTTTTT. Protein sequence: CASSMTGRDNTGEPFF.

In its sample, this clonotype was seen many times. This sequence joins TRBV9 and TRBJ2-2, with 14 bases fitting TRBD2. CDR1 is SGDLS and CDR2 is YYNGEE in the germline V gene. Trimming at V came to 3 bases and at J to 3 bases, leaving 7 bases not matched to a gene. This CDR3 has 18 residues. The CDR3 sequence is CASSDGLAGGGDTGELFF. The CDR3 bases are TGTGCCAGCAGCGACGGACTAGCGGGAGGTGGAGACACCGGGGAGCTGTTTTTT.

This clonotype appeared many times. The chain carries TRBV6-5 and TRBJ1-2; the match to TRBD1 covers 8 bases. The CDR3 covers 17 residues. J lost 7 bases, V lost 0 bases, and 13 bases had no gene match. Germline V CDR1 and CDR2: MNHEY, SVGAGI. The CDR3 DNA follows: TGTGCCAGCAGTTACTCGACAGGGGCAGACAGGTTCCGTGGCTACACCTTC. Translating gives CASSYSTGADRFRGYTF.

This clonotype was observed at least ten times. The V call is TRBV12-3 or TRBV12-4, the J call TRBJ2-2; 8 bases are a match to TRBD2. J gave up 3 bases and V 5 bases, and 8 bases lay outside the gene matches. The CDR3 is made up of 16 amino acids. CDR3 region: CASSPGTRRDTGELFF. Here the CDR3 DNA reads TGTGCCAGCAGTCCCGGGACTAGGCGAGACACCGGGGAGCTGTTTTTT.

This clonotype was picked up many times. The chain joins TRBV6-5 to TRBJ2-7, with D unclear. This CDR3 has 15 amino acids. The germline V and J ends were trimmed by 0 bases and 5 bases, with 14 bases remaining between them. Germline assignment: CDR1 MNHEY and CDR2 SVGAGI. The CDR3 loop is CASSYSATRRDEQYF. As DNA, the CDR3 is TGTGCCAGCAGTTACTCCGCGACTCGACGAGACGAGCAGTACTTC.

This clonotype was seen ten or more times. The gene calls are TRBV2 and TRBJ2-7; 9 nucleotides align to TRBD1. The CDR3 runs 14 residues. V lost 3 bases and J lost 5; bases outside the gene matches: 5. Per the germline V gene, CDR1 is SNHLY and CDR2 is FYNNEI. This CDR3 is CASSEDRGWDEQYF. CDR3 nucleotide sequence: TGTGCCAGCAGTGAGGACAGGGGATGGGACGAGCAGTACTTC.

The table lists this clonotype with many counts. V usage is TRBV6-1 and J usage is TRBJ2-5; perhaps TRBD2 as D (6 bases). Trimming stripped 3 bases from V and 5 bases from J, with 10 bases between. CDR1 is MNHNS and CDR2 is SASEGT in the germline V gene. This CDR3 has 13 residues. The CDR3 loop reads CASSDPGVETQYF. The CDR3 region has the DNA TGTGCCAGCAGTGACCCGGGGGTGGAGACCCAGTACTTC.

The sample holds many counts of this clonotype. The rearrangement joins TRBV6-1 to TRBJ2-5; D gene uncertain. Germline V CDR1 and CDR2: MNHNS, SASEGT. V was pared by 1 base and J by 5 bases, with 17 bases between. The CDR3 totals 16 residues. CDR3 sequence reads: CASSEGLVGVFETQYF. In DNA, the CDR3 is TGTGCCAGCAGTGAAGGACTCGTTGGGGTTTTCGAGACCCAGTACTTC.

This clonotype was found many times. The V and J genes are TRBV9 and TRBJ2-7; TRBD1 is a possible D gene (6 bases). The V and J ends lost 5 bases and 4 bases respectively, with 19 bases between them. Germline CDR1 is SGDLS and CDR2 is YYNGEE. The CDR3 is 15 amino acids. The CDR3 coding sequence is TGTGCCAGCAGTGCAACAGGGACCCTCGCGTACGAGCAGTACTTC. It codes for CASSATGTLAYEQYF.

At least ten counts were recorded for this clonotype. The CDR3 reads CASSLSRGSQPQHF. As DNA, the CDR3 is TGTGCCAGCAGTTTATCCAGGGGCAGTCAGCCCCAGCATTTT. This chain uses TRBV12-3 or TRBV12-4 with TRBJ1-5; possibly TRBD1 for D (6 bases). This CDR3 is 14 amino acids long. The V gene lost 2 bases and the J gene lost 6 bases, with 11 bases spanning the gap.

This clonotype was counted many times. The chain joins TRBV30 to TRBJ2-2; D not certain. This CDR3 comprises 11 residues. Germline CDR1 and CDR2: GTSNPN and SVGIG (reference sequence). The V and J ends lost 4 bases and 5 bases respectively, with 5 bases between them. The CDR3 bases are TGTGCCTGGACATTGACCGGGGAGCTGTTTTTT. Its protein product is CAWTLTGELFF.

This clonotype was seen many times. CDR3: CASSSDRGRRDYGYTF. The CDR3 region has the DNA TGTGCCAGCAGCTCGGACAGGGGACGGAGGGACTATGGCTACACCTTC. The chain is built from TRBV11-1 and TRBJ1-2; 9 nucleotides agree with TRBD1. The CDR3 has 16 residues. The J segment lost 3 bases and the V segment lost 4 bases, leaving 9 bases of the junction unmatched. Germline V gives CDR1 SGHAT, CDR2 FQDESV (reference sequence). The variable domain in full, completed from reference TRBV11-1 and TRBJ1-2, reads EAEVAQSPRYKITEKSQAVAFWCDPISGHATLYWYRQILGQGPELLVQFQDESVVDDSQLPKDRFSAERLKGVDSTLKIQPAELGDSAMYLCASSSDRGRRDYGYTFGSGTRLTVV.

This clonotype was recorded at least ten times. V and J are TRBV29-1 and TRBJ2-5, with 9 bases fitting TRBD1. This CDR3 has 13 residues. The germline gives CDR1 SQVTM, CDR2 ANQGSEA. J gave up 6 bases and V 2 bases, and 4 bases lay outside the gene matches. The CDR3 region has the DNA TGCAGCGTTGAAAGACAGGGGGTTAAGACCCAGTACTTC. Encoded protein: CSVERQGVKTQYF.

This clonotype was found many times. This chain joins TRBV4-1 and TRBJ1-1; the D is unclear. From germline, CDR1 is MGHRA and CDR2 YSYEKL. This CDR3 is 14 amino acids long. Trimming removed 0 bases at V and 6 bases at J, with 11 bases between. As DNA, the CDR3 is TGCGCCAGCAGCCAAGAGGTTGGTTCCCCTGAAGCTTTCTTT. Encoded protein: CASSQEVGSPEAFF.

This clonotype is a singleton in its sample. The chain recombines TRBV20-1 with TRBJ1-2, with D maybe TRBD1 (6 bases). V shed 5 bases and J shed 6 bases, with 19 bases lying between them. The CDR3 sequence is 14 residues long. In germline, CDR1 is DFQATT, CDR2 SNEGSKA (reference sequence). The CDR3: CSAQPPDRWDGYTF. The CDR3 nucleotides are TGCAGTGCTCAGCCCCCGGACAGATGGGATGGCTACACCTTC.

This clonotype was picked up many times. The chain combines TRBV15 with TRBJ2-5; D call uncertain. The V gene's germline CDR1 is LNHNV and CDR2 YYDKDF (reference sequence). The CDR3 consists of 13 residues. The V end lost 1 base, the J end lost 5 bases, and 8 bases lay between the germline ends. The chain's CDR3 is CATSRGNLETQYF. Here the CDR3 DNA reads TGTGCCACCAGCAGAGGAAACCTGGAGACCCAGTACTTC.

The sample holds many counts of this clonotype. This chain links TRBV11-1 with TRBJ2-7; D is undetermined. The CDR3 is 15 residues long. Trimming shortened V by 5 bases and J by 3 bases, and 17 bases separated the two germline ends. CDR1 SGHAT and CDR2 FQDESV come from the germline V gene (reference sequence). The CDR3 DNA sequence: TGTGCCAGCAGCACCTCATATAAACCCCACTACGAGCAGTACTTC. This codes for CASSTSYKPHYEQYF. Combining the CDR3 with reference TRBV11-1 and TRBJ2-7 gives the whole variable domain EAEVAQSPRYKITEKSQAVAFWCDPISGHATLYWYRQILGQGPELLVQFQDESVVDDSQLPKDRFSAERLKGVDSTLKIQPAELGDSAMYLCASSTSYKPHYEQYFGPGTRLTVT.

This chain joins TRBV28 and TRBJ1-2; tentatively, D is TRBD1 (6 bases). Germline V CDR1 and CDR2: MDHEN, SYDVKM. V lost 6 bases and J 3 bases, leaving 11 bases between the germline ends. This CDR3 has 13 amino acids. CDR3 sequence: CASSTRGHYGYTF. Written as DNA, the CDR3 is TGTGCCAGCAGCACCAGGGGACACTATGGCTACACCTTC.

The table lists this clonotype with many counts. The gene calls are TRBV28 and TRBJ2-3; D not certain. The germline V gene has CDR1 MDHEN and CDR2 SYDVKM. Deletions cut 6 bases from V and 11 bases from J, with 15 bases between. The length of the CDR3 is 12 residues. The CDR3 DNA is TGTGCCAGCAGCCGTCCGGCCCTTTTGCAGTATTTT. Protein: CASSRPALLQYF.

This clonotype was observed at least ten times. The chain links TRBV12-3 or TRBV12-4 to TRBJ1-1, with TRBD1 as a possible D gene (6 bases). Trimming removed 3 bases from V and 8 bases from J, with 13 bases in between. This CDR3 is 13 amino acids long. This CDR3 reads CASSLEAGVEAFF. As DNA, the CDR3 is TGTGCCAGCAGTTTGGAGGCAGGGGTGGAAGCTTTCTTT.

This clonotype appeared a few times. J is TRBJ2-7 and V is TRBV20-1; D may be TRBD1 (6 bases). The V gene lost 0 bases and the J gene lost 7 bases, with 13 bases spanning the gap. Germline V gives CDR1 DFQATT, CDR2 SNEGSKA (reference sequence). The CDR3 contains 13 residues. This CDR3 is CSAREGTLEEQYF. Written as DNA, the CDR3 is TGCAGTGCTAGAGAGGGGACATTGGAAGAGCAGTACTTC.

This clonotype was observed at least ten times. No conserved phenylalanine or tryptophan ends this CDR3, so it is likely a read error. The V gene is TRBV28, the J gene TRBJ2-7, with 7 bases that match TRBD2. With V trimmed by 6 bases and J by 2 bases, 10 bases remained unmatched. The CDR3 sequence is 15 residues long. The germline V gene has CDR1 MDHEN and CDR2 SYDVKM. The CDR3 DNA reads TGTGCCAGCAGCGCTAGACTAGCCGTTACCTACGAGCAGTACCTC. As protein: CASSARLAVTYEQYL.

This chain uses TRBV7-9 with TRBJ2-5; weak D call: TRBD1 (6 bases). Per germline, CDR1 SEHNR and CDR2 FQNEAQ (reference sequence). V was shortened by 4 bases and J by 2 bases, with 14 bases between the two germline ends. The CDR3 loop spans 15 amino acids. In nucleotides, the CDR3 is TGTGCCAGCAGCTCTCGGGACATGTTGCAAGAGACCCAGTACTTC. Its translation: CASSSRDMLQETQYF.

Only a few counts were recorded for this clonotype. The chain's CDR3 is CASSLDAGNQPQHF. The CDR3 region has the DNA TGTGCCAGCAGCTTAGATGCAGGCAATCAGCCCCAGCATTTT. The genes are TRBV7-2 and TRBJ1-5; no clear D gene. This CDR3 spans 14 amino acids. Germline V gene data show CDR1 as SGHTA and CDR2 as FQGNSA. V was shortened by 1 base and J by 2 bases, with 6 bases between the two germline ends.

This clonotype came up many times. This chain joins TRBV24-1 and TRBJ2-7, with a tentative D call TRBD1 (5 bases). The CDR3 has 15 residues. The germline V and J ends were trimmed by 6 bases and 2 bases, with 16 bases remaining between them. Germline CDR1 is KGHDR and CDR2 is SFDVKD. Here the CDR3 DNA reads TGTGCCACCAGTTCCTTCAGCCAGGGTCCCTACGAGCAGTACTTC. Translating it yields CATSSFSQGPYEQYF.

This clonotype was recorded at least ten times. The rearrangement joins TRBV7-2 to TRBJ1-6; D uncertain. This CDR3 is 15 amino acids long. Trimming left V 2 bases short and J 7 bases short, with 12 bases between. CDR1 and CDR2 (germline): SGHTA, FQGNSA. The CDR3 DNA sequence: TGTGCCAGCAGCTTATCCTGGGCAGCGAATTCACCCCTCCACTTT. It encodes CASSLSWAANSPLHF.

The chain couples TRBV12-3 or TRBV12-4 to TRBJ1-1, with no clear D. CDR3 size: 13 residues. V was cut by 6 bases and J by 8 bases, with 16 bases left in between. CDR3 DNA: TGTGCCAGCAGGATGACGCACCCTCCCGAAGCTTTCTTT. Translated, it gives CASRMTHPPEAFF.

This clonotype was found many times. This chain uses TRBV28 with TRBJ1-5, with 7 bases that match TRBD1. The CDR3 loop spans 19 amino acids. CDR1 and CDR2 from the germline V gene are MDHEN and SYDVKM. The trim removed 2 bases at V and 7 bases at J, leaving 20 bases unmatched. The CDR3 region has the DNA TGTGCCAGCAGTTTACCCCGGGACAGAAAAACTAATTTCCGGCAGCCCCAGCATTTT. This encodes CASSLPRDRKTNFRQPQHF.